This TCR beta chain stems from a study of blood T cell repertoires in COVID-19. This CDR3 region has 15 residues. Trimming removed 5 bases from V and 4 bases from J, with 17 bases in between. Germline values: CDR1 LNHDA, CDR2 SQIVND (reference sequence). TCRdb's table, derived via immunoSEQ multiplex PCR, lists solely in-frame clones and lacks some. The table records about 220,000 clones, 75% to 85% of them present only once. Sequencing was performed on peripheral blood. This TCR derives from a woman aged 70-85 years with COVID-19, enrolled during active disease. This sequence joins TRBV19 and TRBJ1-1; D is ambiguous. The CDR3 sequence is CASSPRGLKATEAFF. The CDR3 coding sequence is TGTGCCAGTAGTCCCCGAGGGTTGAAGGCCACTGAAGCTTTCTTT.